This entry features one TCR beta chain sequence. The antigen remains undetermined. Using immunoSEQ multiplex PCR, the repertoire was profiled, and TCRdb retains in-frame clones only, with some absent. The sample has 100,000 to 120,000 clones, more than 75% seen once. These data belong to a study of T cell responses to AZD1222 COVID-19 vaccine. Study-wide findings and caveats: CD4 TCRs associated with vaccination spanned spike, dominating at 160-218 and 743-854. The study reported that nearly half of spike-specific TCRs target unmutated variant regions.

The TCR originated in an adult in good health. This material consisted of peripheral blood, taken on day 0 of AZD1222 vaccination.

Here the CDR3 DNA reads TGTGCCAGCAGTGAAGCGCCCCGGACAGGGTTAACTGAAGCTTTCTTT. Translated: CASSEAPRTGLTEAFF. The V call is TRBV2, the J call TRBJ1-1; 8 positions match TRBD1. The V segment lost 0 bases and the J segment 5 bases; nucleotides outside the gene matches: 8. Germline-derived CDR1 and CDR2 are SNHLY and FYNNEI. This CDR3 comprises 16 residues.